This TCR beta chain comes out of a study of vaccination effects on CD4 cells after COVID-19. Using viral peptide pools, the ViraFEST assay grew out antigen-specific CD4+ T cells prior to sequencing. Having been cultured for approximately ten days, the cells underwent CD4+ T cell isolation. Nobody among the vaccine recipients had prior SARS-CoV-2 infection (nucleocapsid antibodies were negative). Approximately 1.9 million PBMC per well were cultured with around 10 IU/ml IL-2 and approximately 10 ug/ml peptides. The authors exchanged half the medium for IL-2 medium on days 3 and 7. V was trimmed by 2 bases and J by 5 bases, leaving 6 bases between them. Germline V lookup: CDR1 ENHRY, CDR2 SYGVKD. The CDR3 spans 13 residues. Comment on this clone: Its antigen remains unknown.

Profiled with immunoSEQ multiplex PCR; TCRdb holds only in-frame clones, not every one. The sample holds some 11,000 clones, about three quarters seen once. This TCR derives from a human donor who received a COVID-19 vaccine. This chain uses TRBV10-3 with TRBJ1-4; unclear D gene. The input for sequencing was CD4+ T cells from PBMCs cultured with HCoV-229E spike peptides, taken before COVID-19 vaccination. This chain's CDR3 is CAISEELNEKLFF. CDR3 coding DNA: TGTGCCATCAGTGAGGAACTGAATGAAAAACTGTTTTTT.